The 8 T cell receptor beta chains below come from one sample, sequenced in a study of shared clonotypes between healthy human individuals. Profiling relied on immunoSEQ multiplex PCR, and the TCRdb table lists in-frame clones only, not all of them. The sample contains about 490,000 clones, 70% to 80% of which appear only once. The sequencing input was PBMCs. The origin of the receptors is a middle-aged woman in good health. Some clones in this sample may be carry-over from other donors' samples.

This sequence joins TRBV18 and TRBJ2-5; D may match TRBD1 or TRBD2 (5 bases each). Trimming removed 2 bases from V and 4 bases from J, with 14 bases in between. Germline V lookup: CDR1 KGHSH, CDR2 LQKENI. CDR3 length: 15 residues. The DNA of the CDR3 is TGTGCCAGCTCACCAGGGGGAGCGAGGTTAGAGACCCAGTACTTC. Amino acid sequence: CASSPGGARLETQYF.

This clone came up many times. The chain combines TRBV6-5 with TRBJ1-1; the D is unclear. Trimming cost V 4 bases and J 4 bases, with 16 bases left between them. The CDR3 covers 15 residues. CDR1 is MNHEY, CDR2 SVGAGI, per germline. The DNA for the CDR3 is TGTGCCAGCAGTTCCCCGGGGTCGGCGGGCACTGAAGCTTTCTTT. Its translation is CASSSPGSAGTEAFF.

This clone was counted between two and nine times. The rearrangement uses TRBV5-1 and TRBJ2-7, with D perhaps TRBD2 (6 bases). V was clipped by 1 base and J by 4 bases, with 21 bases between them. Germline assignment: CDR1 SGHRS and CDR2 YFSETQ. This CDR3 spans 17 amino acids. For the CDR3, the DNA is TGCGCCAGCAGCTTGTTCGGGGGAACGGGAGCAAGGTACGAGCAGTACTTC. It translates to CASSLFGGTGARYEQYF.

The CDR3 loop is CASSEFWGSYPGELFF. The CDR3 DNA follows: TGCGCCAGCAGTGAATTTTGGGGAAGTTATCCCGGGGAGCTGTTTTTT. V gene TRBV10-2 combines with J gene TRBJ2-2; D ambiguous. Germline V CDR1 and CDR2: WSHSY, SAAADI. The V and J ends lost 3 bases and 6 bases respectively, with 17 bases between them. The CDR3 totals 16 residues.

The chain joins TRBV5-1 to TRBJ2-7; 8 bases map to TRBD1. The junction had 9 bases not matched to a gene; V was cut back by 4 bases and J by 3 bases. The CDR3 runs to 15 residues. The germline V gene has CDR1 SGHRS and CDR2 YFSETQ. The CDR3 protein is CASSASGQAYYEQYF. The CDR3 nucleotides are TGCGCCAGCAGCGCGTCGGGACAGGCGTACTACGAGCAGTACTTC. Together with reference TRBV5-1 and TRBJ2-7, the CDR3 gives the full variable domain: KAGVTQTPRYLIKTRGQQVTLSCSPISGHRSVSWYQQTPGQGLQFLFEYFSETQRNKGNFPGRFSGRQFSNSRSEMNVSTLELGDSALYLCASSASGQAYYEQYFGPGTRLTVT.

The V call is TRBV19, the J call TRBJ2-7; D may correspond to TRBD1 or TRBD2 (5 bases each). Germline CDR1 and CDR2: LNHDA and SQIVND (reference sequence). The CDR3 has 14 residues. V lost 2 bases and J 2 bases, leaving 10 bases between the germline ends. DNA for the CDR3: TGTGCCAGTAGTATAACCGGGACCACCTACGAGCAGTACTTC. Its protein is CASSITGTTYEQYF.

V is TRBV21-1 and J is TRBJ2-7; the table's D gene call, TRBD1, was not cross checked with the DNA. TRBV21-1 constitutes a pseudogene. The CDR3 length is 16 residues. CDR3 region: CASSKGTDRVPSEQYF. The CDR3 nucleotides are TGTGCCAGCAGCAAAGGGACGGACAGGGTCCCCAGCGAGCAGTACTTC.

The chain joins TRBV5-5 to TRBJ2-5; D is uncertain. The CDR3 totals 13 residues. Trimming stripped 2 bases from V and 3 bases from J, with 8 bases between. CDR1 and CDR2 from the germline V gene are SGHKS and YYEKEE (reference sequence). This CDR3 is CASSFSTEETQYF. The CDR3 DNA follows: TGTGCCAGCAGCTTTTCTACGGAAGAGACCCAGTACTTC.